This T cell receptor (beta chain) comes out of a study of identical twins. The table lists this clonotype with a few counts. TCRdb processed the 5' RACE reads anew with MiXCR; each CDR3 protein has one entry. This table has 690,000 or so distinct CDR3 sequences, 5.5% to 6.5% appearing once. V dropped 0 bases and J dropped 0; count of bases not matched to a gene: 8. The CDR3 has 19 amino acids. This clonotype originated in a man younger than 35 in good health. The V call is TRBV12-3 or TRBV12-4, the J call TRBJ2-3; 11 bases match TRBD2. The material sequenced was naive T cells sorted from blood. This CDR3 is CASSLAGLAGGSSTDTQYF. Here the CDR3 DNA reads TGTGCCAGCAGTTTAGCTGGGCTAGCGGGAGGCTCTAGCACAGATACGCAGTATTTT.